This TCR beta chain was profiled in a study of blood T cells in healthy people across ages. The CDR3 loop spans 14 amino acids. V was clipped by 3 bases and J by 4 bases, with 13 bases between them. In germline, CDR1 is DFQATT, CDR2 SNEGSKA (reference sequence). A J-beta primer mix and a sample-barcoded 5' primer were used in a second PCR of about 7 to 12 cycles. TCRdb independently ran MiXCR on the 5' RACE reads; one entry per CDR3 protein. This sample yields 450,000 to 650,000 distinct CDR3 sequences, of which around 24% are seen a single time; roughly 10% belongs to the top ten. This clonotype was seen a handful of times. Another study also made use of these data, one on T cells of mothers and their children.

The TCR originated in a boy under 18 in good health. The chain recombines TRBV20-1 with TRBJ1-5, with D unresolved. The sample comprised blood. CDR3 DNA sequence: TGCAGTGCTAGGGCTGCATCGGGAAATCAGCCCCAGCATTTT. This encodes CSARAASGNQPQHF.